This passage covers 7 T cell receptor beta chains from one sample sequenced in a study of cytomegalovirus exposure and HLA in healthy donors. 13 Jbeta primers and 60 Vbeta primers were used for the PCR. Some clones are missing from TCRdb's copy, which holds only in-frame ones; the method was immunoSEQ multiplex PCR. Altogether about 72,000 clones are present, 70% to 80% being singletons, with the ten largest covering about 3.5%. Material: PBMCs. The receptors come from a man in his forties in good health and CMV-seronegative.

This chain joins TRBV18 and TRBJ2-5, with 7 bases matching TRBD1. The J segment lost 6 bases and the V segment lost 5 bases, leaving 9 bases of the junction unmatched. Germline V lookup: CDR1 KGHSH, CDR2 LQKENI. There are 14 residues in the CDR3. CDR3 loop: CASSGQASSKTQYF. The CDR3 region has the DNA TGTGCCAGCTCAGGACAGGCCTCTTCAAAGACCCAGTACTTC.

The V call is TRBV27, the J call TRBJ2-7; 7 bases align to TRBD2. Trimming took 9 bases from V and 5 from J; bases not matched to a gene: 10. Germline CDR1 is MNHEY and CDR2 is SMNVEV (reference sequence). This CDR3 region has 13 residues. CDR3 nucleotides: TGTGCCAGTAGTCCGGGGAGGGCCCACGAGCAGTACTTC. Protein product: CASSPGRAHEQYF.

The chain couples TRBV28 to TRBJ2-3; D may be TRBD2 (7 bases). CDR1 and CDR2 from the germline V gene are MDHEN and SYDVKM. The CDR3 runs to 16 residues. Trimming took 6 bases from V and 6 from J, leaving 22 bases between them. CDR3 residues: CASSPGMGGGRDTQYF. The DNA of the CDR3 is TGTGCCAGCAGCCCCGGTATGGGAGGGGGGCGGGATACGCAGTATTTT.

The chain is built from TRBV19 and TRBJ1-4; D is possibly TRBD1 (6 bases). The V gene lost 5 bases and the J gene lost 7 bases, with 14 bases spanning the gap. This CDR3 is built from 14 residues. CDR1 is LNHDA, CDR2 SQIVND, per germline (reference sequence). Here the CDR3 reads CASSFPGDSEKLFF. Written as DNA, the CDR3 is TGTGCCAGTAGTTTCCCAGGGGATAGTGAAAAACTGTTTTTT.

The V call is TRBV19, the J call TRBJ1-5; unclear D gene. Per the germline V gene, CDR1 is LNHDA and CDR2 is SQIVND (reference sequence). This CDR3 spans 15 amino acids. V lost 9 bases to trimming and J lost 3 bases, with 18 bases between them. CDR3 coding DNA: TGTGCCAGCGCGACGGAGGGTTCCTTCAATCAGCCCCAGCATTTT. Translation gives CASATEGSFNQPQHF.

This clone was seen just once. The genes are TRBV18 and TRBJ1-2, with 7 bases matching TRBD1. Looked up from germline, CDR1 is KGHSH and CDR2 is LQKENI. V shed 4 bases, J shed 3 bases, and the junction held 5 bases outside the gene matches. The CDR3 consists of 14 residues. The CDR3 loop is CASSQTQGDYGYTF. The CDR3 DNA is TGTGCCAGCTCACAAACTCAGGGGGACTATGGCTACACCTTC.

This chain links TRBV29-1 with TRBJ2-5; 7 nucleotides align to TRBD2. V lost 2 bases, J lost 2 bases, and 2 bases stayed unmatched. This CDR3 is built from 13 residues. Germline CDR1 reads SQVTM; CDR2 reads ANQGSEA. The CDR3 sequence is CSVERGGQETQYF. The CDR3, as DNA: TGCAGCGTTGAACGCGGGGGACAAGAGACCCAGTACTTC.